These 20 T cell receptor beta chains were sequenced from one sample in a study of CD8+ T cells in alopecia areata. Isolated RNA was reverse transcribed into cDNA used as the sequencing template. Measured with immunoSEQ multiplex PCR; TCRdb has only the in-frame clones, and not every one. The top ten clones hold around 0.69% of a sample with about 190,000 clones, approximately 60% of them seen once. Specified treatment: oral pan-JAK inhibitor, 5-10 mg twice daily. Here the sequenced sample was CD4+ T cells sorted from blood, taken at week 4, from a patient treated with tofacitinib. The receptors here all came from a human donor with alopecia areata.

In this sample, this clone turned up a few times. V usage is TRBV11-2 and J usage is TRBJ2-4; TRBD1 matches at 8 bases. The ends lost 5 bases at V and 0 bases at J; junction bases unmatched: 6. The CDR3 runs 16 residues. Germline CDR1 is SGHAT and CDR2 is FQNNGV. The CDR3 DNA follows: TGTGCCAGCAGCCTCCGACAGGGGCTAGCCAAAAACATTCAGTACTTC. It encodes CASSLRQGLAKNIQYF.

This clone was detected once. The CDR3 nucleotides are TGTGCCAGCAGCCTCGTGGGTTCTAGGCAGCCCCAGCATTTT. This translates into CASSLVGSRQPQHF. This chain joins TRBV7-8 and TRBJ1-5, with D uncertain. The CDR3 totals 14 residues. Trimming removed 5 bases from V and 7 bases from J, with 15 bases in between. Germline CDR1 and CDR2: SGHVS and FQNEAQ.

The chain employs TRBV7-2 and TRBJ1-4; unclear D gene. This CDR3 region has 14 residues. Trimming removed 8 bases from V and 0 bases from J, with 10 bases in between. Germline loops: CDR1 SGHTA, CDR2 FQGNSA. CDR3 sequence (DNA): TGTGCCAGCTCCAGGACGTCAACTAATGAAAAACTGTTTTTT. Amino acid sequence: CASSRTSTNEKLFF.

This chain joins TRBV30 and TRBJ2-1, with D possibly being TRBD2 (5 bases). The V gene's germline CDR1 is GTSNPN and CDR2 SVGIG (reference sequence). Trimming cost V 0 bases and J 7 bases, with 10 bases left between them. CDR3 length: 13 amino acids. The CDR3 reads CAWSVLGRNEQFF. The CDR3 DNA reads TGTGCCTGGAGTGTACTAGGGCGGAATGAGCAGTTCTTC.

The V gene is TRBV6-5, the J gene TRBJ1-1; 9 bases line up with TRBD1. This CDR3 contains 15 residues. Germline CDR1 and CDR2: MNHEY and SVGAGI. Trimming took 2 bases from V and 4 from J; bases not matched to a gene: 5. The DNA of the CDR3 is TGTGCCAGCAGTTACCGGCCGGACAGGGGCACTGAAGCTTTCTTT. Encoded protein: CASSYRPDRGTEAFF.

This clone was counted only a few times. The rearrangement uses TRBV29-1 and TRBJ2-7; 7 nucleotides agree with TRBD1. This CDR3 has 13 residues. J was trimmed by 4 bases and V by 4 bases; bases with no gene match: 7. Germline V lookup: CDR1 SQVTM, CDR2 ANQGSEA. This CDR3 is CSVVRTGRYEQYF. CDR3 DNA: TGCAGCGTTGTGAGGACAGGCCGGTACGAGCAGTACTTC.

The chain recombines TRBV2 with TRBJ2-5; D unresolved. V lost 5 bases and J 0 bases, leaving 7 bases between the germline ends. The CDR3 is 13 amino acids. Germline values: CDR1 SNHLY, CDR2 FYNNEI. The CDR3 sequence: CASSRTNQETQYF. The CDR3 DNA reads as TGTGCCAGCAGTCGAACCAACCAAGAGACCCAGTACTTC.

The genes are TRBV6-5 and TRBJ1-2; weak D call: TRBD1 (5 bases). The length of the CDR3 is 15 residues. The germline gives CDR1 MNHEY, CDR2 SVGAGI. The germline V and J ends were trimmed by 5 bases and 2 bases, with 15 bases remaining between them. The CDR3 sequence: CASSGASGPNYGYTF. For the CDR3, the DNA is TGTGCCAGCAGTGGGGCAAGTGGCCCAAACTATGGCTACACCTTC.

The chain employs TRBV11-3 and TRBJ2-2; D uncertain. Trimming shortened V by 6 bases and J by 6 bases, and 8 bases separated the two germline ends. This CDR3 contains 12 residues. Germline values: CDR1 SGHNT, CDR2 YENEEA. The CDR3: CASSPRAGELFF. The CDR3 nucleotides read TGTGCCAGCAGTCCTCGGGCCGGGGAGCTGTTTTTT.

Notes on this clone: One end of the junction varies from germline; a read error may be responsible. J is TRBJ2-7 and V is TRBV28; a weak D match, TRBD2 (5 bases). The CDR3 is made up of 12 amino acids. The germline CDR1 and CDR2 sequences are MDHEN and SYDVKM. DNA of the CDR3: TGTGCCAGCTGTTTAGGGAGCTACGAGCAGTACTTC. It translates to CASCLGSYEQYF.

In this sample, this clone turned up a few times. J is TRBJ2-3 and V is TRBV29-1, with 8 bases identical to TRBD2. Germline CDR1 SQVTM, CDR2 ANQGSEA. Unmatched junction bases numbered 11, after V lost 6 bases and J lost 6 bases. CDR3 length equals 14 residues. The CDR3 sequence: CSVTGAGVVDTQYF. CDR3 DNA sequence: TGCAGCGTCACGGGAGCGGGAGTGGTTGATACGCAGTATTTT.

This clone appeared a single time. The chain uses TRBV7-2 and TRBJ2-3; 10 nucleotides match TRBD2. Losses at the gene ends were 1 base for V and 6 bases for J; bases not matched to a gene: 10. The CDR3 spans 17 residues. The germline V gene encodes CDR1 SGHTA and CDR2 FQGNSA. The CDR3 sequence: CASSLVGAGGPGDTQYF. The CDR3 DNA follows: TGTGCCAGCAGCTTAGTAGGAGCGGGAGGGCCAGGGGATACGCAGTATTTT.

This clone occurred a few times. Different DNA sequences within this sample yield the same CDR3. The chain carries TRBV29-1 and TRBJ2-4, with TRBD1 matching over 7 bases. The germline CDR1 and CDR2 sequences are SQVTM and ANQGSEA. The junction had 0 bases not matched to a gene; V was cut back by 3 bases and J by 1 base. The CDR3 length is 13 residues. CDR3 in amino acids: CSVEDRAKNIQYF. CDR3 bases: TGCAGCGTTGAGGACAGGGCCAAAAACATTCAGTACTTC.

This chain uses TRBV7-8 with TRBJ2-5, with D maybe TRBD1 (5 bases). The ends were cut back, 8 bases at V and 5 bases at J, with 15 bases in the middle. CDR1 and CDR2 (germline): SGHVS, FQNEAQ. This CDR3 is 13 amino acids long. CDR3 sequence (DNA): TGTGCCAGCGGCGGCGCAGGGTTGGAGACCCAGTACTTC. The encoded protein is CASGGAGLETQYF.

The chain employs TRBV27 and TRBJ2-1; 9 bases are shared with TRBD2. This CDR3 is built from 15 residues. J lost 3 bases, V lost 0 bases, and 0 bases had no gene match. Per germline, CDR1 MNHEY and CDR2 SMNVEV (reference sequence). The CDR3 protein is CASSLSREGYNEQFF. The CDR3 DNA reads TGTGCCAGCAGTTTATCGCGGGAGGGCTACAATGAGCAGTTCTTC.

This clone was picked up one time. The CDR3 protein is CASSPGNFMGDTQYF. CDR3 bases: TGTGCCAGCAGCCCCGGTAATTTCATGGGAGATACGCAGTATTTT. The V call is TRBV11-2, the J call TRBJ2-3; D gene ambiguous. Germline lookup yields CDR1 SGHAT and CDR2 FQNNGV. V dropped 5 bases and J dropped 5 bases, with 17 bases sitting between them. The length of the CDR3 is 15 residues.

This clone has a handful of counts. This rearrangement joins TRBV5-1 to TRBJ2-4; D gene ambiguous. Germline V gene data show CDR1 as SGHRS and CDR2 as YFSETQ. This CDR3 has 14 amino acids. Trimming took 4 bases from V and 0 from J, leaving 8 bases between them. CDR3 amino acids: CASSVDGAKNIQYF. The CDR3 nucleotides read TGCGCCAGCAGCGTGGACGGAGCCAAAAACATTCAGTACTTC.

This chain links TRBV30 with TRBJ2-4, with a possible D match to TRBD2 (5 bases). Trimming took 7 bases from V and 0 from J, leaving 16 bases between them. This CDR3 comprises 15 residues. Per germline, CDR1 GTSNPN and CDR2 SVGIG (reference sequence). For the CDR3, the DNA is TGTGCCTACCAGGATACGGGATTAGCCAAAAACATTCAGTACTTC. Residues: CAYQDTGLAKNIQYF.

The J gene is TRBJ2-1, the V gene TRBV7-2; TRBD1 aligns across 8 bases. The germline V gene has CDR1 SGHTA and CDR2 FQGNSA. V trimming: 5 bases; J trimming: 2 bases; junction bases outside the gene matches: 5. This CDR3 region has 15 residues. This CDR3 is CASSQDRAAYNEQFF. The CDR3 DNA is TGTGCCAGCAGCCAGGACAGGGCCGCCTACAATGAGCAGTTCTTC.

The chain has TRBV5-1 and TRBJ2-7; 7 positions match TRBD2. After removal of 0 bases from V and 2 bases from J, the junction contained 5 bases not matched to a gene. This CDR3 spans 15 amino acids. The V gene's germline CDR1 is SGHRS and CDR2 YFSETQ. The CDR3 loop is CASSLASSGTYEQYF. The CDR3 nucleotides are TGCGCCAGCAGCTTGGCCTCTAGCGGAACCTACGAGCAGTACTTC.